This is a list of T cell receptor beta chains from one sample in a study of blood T cell repertoires in COVID-19. The repertoire was sequenced with immunoSEQ multiplex PCR; TCRdb's copy has only in-frame clones and lacks some. Of some 410,000 clones in the sample, around 89% were seen once. Sequenced material: PBMCs or T cells enriched from blood (not recorded which). The receptors shown here come from a woman between 25 and 40 years old with acute COVID-19. Both conserved end residues are part of each CDR3. A D gene is named only where the DNA matches it firmly. Clone size, where shown, is once, few, many, or a class for clones that have expanded.

TRBD1	-	15	TRBJ1-2	TRBV19	CASSIPAGGIGGYTF	TGTGCCAGTAGTATACCCGCAGGGGGCATCGGTGGCTACACCTTC
TRBD1	-	15	TRBJ1-1	TRBV2	CASRGTGGAGTEAFF	TGTGCCAGCAGAGGGACAGGGGGCGCGGGCACTGAAGCTTTCTTT
TRBD2	-	16	TRBJ2-7	TRBV27	CASSPLTSGGPYEQYF	TGTGCCAGCAGTCCCCTGACTAGCGGGGGGCCCTACGAGCAGTACTTC
-	-	13	TRBJ1-1	TRBV24-1	CATSDFRNTEAFF	TGTGCCACCAGTGATTTTCGGAACACTGAAGCTTTCTTT
-	-	16	TRBJ2-7	TRBV6-1	CASSDKGFGSTYEQYF	TGTGCCAGCAGTGACAAGGGGTTTGGATCGACCTACGAGCAGTACTTC
-	-	12	TRBJ1-5	TRBV7-8	CASSLLSGPQHF	TGTGCCAGCAGCCTCCTATCGGGGCCCCAGCATTTT
-	-	13	TRBJ1-5	TRBV2	CASSPQGNQPQHF	TGTGCCAGCAGCCCACAGGGAAATCAGCCCCAGCATTTT
TRBD1	-	14	TRBJ1-5	TRBV2	CASSLPGGSQPQHF	TGTGCCAGCAGTCTCCCAGGGGGCAGTCAGCCCCAGCATTTT
TRBD1	-	14	TRBJ2-2	TRBV10-1	CASSEGQGFGELFF	TGCGCCAGCAGTGAGGGACAGGGCTTCGGGGAGCTGTTTTTT
-	-	16	TRBJ1-6	TRBV4-3	CASSQDRTSYNSPLHF	TGCGCCAGCAGCCAAGATCGGACATCCTATAATTCACCCCTCCACTTT
TRBD1	-	13	TRBJ1-1	TRBV2	CASMGQGVSEAFF	TGTGCCAGCATGGGACAGGGCGTCTCTGAAGCTTTCTTT
-	-	17	TRBJ2-7	TRBV7-9	CASRKRDRSVFHYEQYF	TGTGCCAGCAGAAAGCGGGACAGGTCTGTCTTTCACTACGAGCAGTACTTC
-	-	15	TRBJ2-3	TRBV10-1	CASSDQAWGTDTQYF	TGCGCCAGCAGTGACCAGGCCTGGGGCACAGATACGCAGTATTTT
-	-	16	TRBJ1-6	TRBV6-5	CASSYARFTGNSPLHF	TGTGCCAGCAGTTACGCACGATTTACAGGGAATTCACCCCTCCACTTT
-	-	16	TRBJ1-6	TRBV5-1	CASSLGTARKDSPLHF	TGCGCCAGCAGCTTGGGGACAGCTAGGAAGGATTCACCCCTCCACTTT
-	-	14	TRBJ1-5	TRBV3-1/TRBV3-2	CASSPLVGLWPQHF	TGTGCCAGCAGCCCACTGGTGGGGCTCTGGCCCCAGCATTTT
TRBD1	few	14	TRBJ1-2	TRBV25-1	CASSQGDRVYGYTF	TGTGCCAGCAGTCAGGGGGACAGGGTCTATGGCTACACCTTC
TRBD1	-	16	TRBJ1-2	TRBV5-1	CASSPGTVGFDYGYTF	TGCGCCAGCAGCCCCGGGACAGTAGGTTTCGACTATGGCTACACCTTC
TRBD1	-	15	TRBJ2-3	TRBV5-3	CARSSRDRGPDTQYF	TGTGCCAGAAGCTCCCGGGACAGGGGCCCAGATACGCAGTATTTT
-	-	17	TRBJ1-1	TRBV13	CASSLRPPPQGNTEAFF	TGTGCCAGCAGCTTAAGGCCCCCCCCACAGGGGAACACTGAAGCTTTCTTT
-	-	13	TRBJ1-2	TRBV19	CASMIGGAYGYTF	TGTGCCAGTATGATTGGGGGCGCCTATGGCTACACCTTC
TRBD1	-	16	TRBJ2-1	TRBV24-1	CATRGRRTGGHNEQFF	TGTGCCACCAGGGGGAGGAGGACAGGGGGTCACAATGAGCAGTTCTTC
TRBD1	-	14	TRBJ2-7	TRBV18	CASSPQDRGEEQYF	TGTGCCAGCTCACCACAGGACAGGGGTGAGGAGCAGTACTTC
-	-	15	TRBJ1-1	TRBV6-5	CASRPSRERNTEAFF	TGTGCCAGCAGACCGTCACGGGAGCGGAACACTGAAGCTTTCTTT
-	once	15	TRBJ1-6	TRBV7-2	CASSLMLGRHSPLHF	TGTGCCAGCAGCTTAATGCTGGGGCGTCATTCACCCCTCCACTTT
TRBD2	-	16	TRBJ2-3	TRBV6-6	CASSPLTSGGADTQYF	TGTGCCAGCAGTCCCCTCACTAGCGGGGGGGCCGATACGCAGTATTTT
-	-	14	TRBJ2-3	TRBV5-1	CASSLGKEGDTQYF	TGCGCCAGCAGCCTAGGAAAGGAGGGCGATACGCAGTATTTT
-	once	17	TRBJ1-4	TRBV24-1	CATRLRGGTATNEKLFF	TGTGCCACCAGATTAAGGGGGGGAACTGCAACTAATGAAAAACTGTTTTTT
-	-	15	TRBJ1-3	TRBV10-2	CASSESGGSGNTIYF	TGCGCCAGCAGTGAATCGGGAGGATCTGGAAACACCATATATTTT
-	once	17	TRBJ2-3	TRBV5-1	CASSLAIRGPSTDTQYF	TGCGCCAGCAGCTTGGCCATTAGGGGCCCTAGCACAGATACGCAGTATTTT
-	-	12	TRBJ1-2	TRBV7-9	CASRGGNYGYTF	TGTGCCAGCCGAGGTGGTAACTATGGCTACACCTTC
-	-	16	TRBJ1-5	TRBV18	CASSQRSVFENQPQHF	TGTGCCAGCTCCCAGAGGTCGGTTTTTGAGAATCAGCCCCAGCATTTT
-	-	14	TRBJ1-1	TRBV4-1	CASSRLPDSTEAFF	TGCGCCAGCAGCCGACTACCGGACAGTACTGAAGCTTTCTTT
TRBD2	-	15	TRBJ2-5	TRBV14	CASSQEGGGRETQYF	TGTGCCAGCAGCCAAGAAGGCGGGGGTCGAGAGACCCAGTACTTC
TRBD2	-	13	TRBJ2-1	TRBV7-9	CASSFGLAGAEFF	TGTGCCAGCAGCTTTGGGCTAGCGGGGGCGGAGTTCTTC
TRBD1	-	17	TRBJ2-1	TRBV2	CASSEFWMGQGGREQFF	TGTGCCAGCAGTGAATTCTGGATGGGACAGGGGGGGAGGGAGCAGTTCTTC
-	-	11	TRBJ2-7	TRBV3-1/TRBV3-2	CASSLDWSQSF	TGTGCCAGCAGCTTGGACTGGAGCCAAAGCTTC
TRBD1	-	14	TRBJ2-7	TRBV19	CASSYPGQGSEQYF	TGTGCCAGTAGTTACCCGGGACAGGGTAGCGAGCAGTACTTC
-	once	14	TRBJ1-5	TRBV2	CASSDGTGIQPQHF	TGTGCCAGCAGTGACGGTACAGGGATCCAGCCCCAGCATTTT
TRBD2	-	16	TRBJ2-7	TRBV9	CASSVEPAGGKHEQYF	TGTGCCAGCAGCGTAGAGCCAGCGGGGGGGAAGCACGAGCAGTACTTC
-	-	15	TRBJ2-5	TRBV27	CASSFTDSIQETQYF	TGTGCCAGCAGTTTTACGGACAGTATCCAAGAGACCCAGTACTTC
TRBD1	-	14	TRBJ2-7	TRBV5-6	CASSDRQGGYEQYF	TGTGCCAGCAGCGACCGACAGGGTGGGTACGAGCAGTACTTC
-	-	11	TRBJ1-5	TRBV9	CASSADEPQHF	TGTGCCAGCAGCGCAGATGAGCCCCAGCATTTT
-	few	15	TRBJ1-2	TRBV5-1	CASSSLGGADYGYTF	TGCGCCAGCAGCTCCCTTGGGGGCGCCGACTATGGCTACACCTTC
-	-	14	TRBJ2-7	TRBV11-2	CAILIHRYAHEQYF	TGTGCCATCCTCATACACAGGTATGCCCACGAGCAGTACTTC
TRBD1	-	17	TRBJ1-1	TRBV24-1	CATRAVFGDRQNTEAFF	TGTGCCACCAGAGCTGTCTTTGGGGACAGACAGAACACTGAAGCTTTCTTT
-	-	15	TRBJ1-5	TRBV7-2	CASSLGREGNQPQHF	TGTGCCAGCAGCTTAGGCCGGGAGGGCAATCAGCCCCAGCATTTT
-	once	13	TRBJ2-1	TRBV10-3	CAISDSLYNEQFF	TGTGCCATCTCGGACAGTTTATACAATGAGCAGTTCTTC
TRBD2	-	17	TRBJ2-1	TRBV7-2	CASSWTLAGGTGNEQFF	TGTGCCAGCAGCTGGACTTTAGCGGGGGGTACGGGGAATGAGCAGTTCTTC
TRBD1	-	12	TRBJ1-2	TRBV30	CAKTGTGNGYTF	TGTGCCAAAACCGGGACAGGGAATGGCTACACCTTC